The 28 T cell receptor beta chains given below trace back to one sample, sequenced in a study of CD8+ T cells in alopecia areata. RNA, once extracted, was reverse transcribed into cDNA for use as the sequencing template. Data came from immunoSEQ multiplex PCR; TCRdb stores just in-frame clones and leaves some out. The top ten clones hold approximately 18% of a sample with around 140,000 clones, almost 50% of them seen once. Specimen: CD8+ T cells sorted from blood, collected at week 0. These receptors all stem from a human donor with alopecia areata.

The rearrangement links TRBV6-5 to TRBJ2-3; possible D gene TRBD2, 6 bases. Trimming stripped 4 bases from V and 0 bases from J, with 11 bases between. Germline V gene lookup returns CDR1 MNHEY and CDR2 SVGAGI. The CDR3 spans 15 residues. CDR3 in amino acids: CASSLLAESTDTQYF. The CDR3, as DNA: TGTGCCAGCAGTTTATTAGCGGAAAGCACAGATACGCAGTATTTT.

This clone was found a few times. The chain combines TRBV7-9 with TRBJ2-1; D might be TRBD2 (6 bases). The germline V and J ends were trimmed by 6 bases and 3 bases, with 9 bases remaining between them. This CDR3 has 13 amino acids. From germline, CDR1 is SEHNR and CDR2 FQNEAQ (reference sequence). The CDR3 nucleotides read TGTGCCAGCAGAGGAGGGAGCTACAATGAGCAGTTCTTC. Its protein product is CASRGGSYNEQFF.

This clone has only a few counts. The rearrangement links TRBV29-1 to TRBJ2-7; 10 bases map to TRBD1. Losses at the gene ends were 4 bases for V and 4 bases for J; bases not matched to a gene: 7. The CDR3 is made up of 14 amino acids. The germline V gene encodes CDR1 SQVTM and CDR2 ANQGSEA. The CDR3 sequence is CSVGIGTGAYEQYF. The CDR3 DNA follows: TGCAGCGTTGGGATCGGGACAGGGGCGTACGAGCAGTACTTC.

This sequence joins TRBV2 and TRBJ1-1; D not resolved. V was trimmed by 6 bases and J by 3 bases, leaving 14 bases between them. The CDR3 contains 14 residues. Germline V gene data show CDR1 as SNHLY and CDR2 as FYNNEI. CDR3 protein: CASRTSGRDTEAFF. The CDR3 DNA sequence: TGTGCCAGCAGGACGTCCGGCCGAGACACTGAAGCTTTCTTT.

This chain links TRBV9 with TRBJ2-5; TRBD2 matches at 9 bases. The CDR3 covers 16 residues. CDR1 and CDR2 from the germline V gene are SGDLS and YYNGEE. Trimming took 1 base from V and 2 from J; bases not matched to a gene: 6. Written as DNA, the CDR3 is TGTGCCAGCAGCGTAACTCTAGCGGGGCCGCAAGAGACCCAGTACTTC. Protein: CASSVTLAGPQETQYF.

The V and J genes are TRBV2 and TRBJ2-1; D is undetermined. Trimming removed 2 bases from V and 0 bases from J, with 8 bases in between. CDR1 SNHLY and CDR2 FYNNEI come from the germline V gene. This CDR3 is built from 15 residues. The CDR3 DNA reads TGTGCCAGCAGTGAACGGGTTAGCTCCTACAATGAGCAGTTCTTC. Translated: CASSERVSSYNEQFF.

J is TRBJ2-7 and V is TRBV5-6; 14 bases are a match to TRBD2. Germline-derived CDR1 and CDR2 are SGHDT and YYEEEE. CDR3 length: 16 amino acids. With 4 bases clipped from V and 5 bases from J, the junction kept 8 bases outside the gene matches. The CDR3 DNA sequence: TGTGCCAGCAGCCTCGGACTAGCGGGGGGTATGGACGAGCAGTACTTC. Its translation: CASSLGLAGGMDEQYF.

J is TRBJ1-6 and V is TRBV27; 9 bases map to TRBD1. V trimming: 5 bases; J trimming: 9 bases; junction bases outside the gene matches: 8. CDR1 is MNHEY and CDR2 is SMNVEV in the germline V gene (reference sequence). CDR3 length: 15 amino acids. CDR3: CASSTLGTGLSPLHF. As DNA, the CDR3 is TGTGCCAGCAGTACCCTGGGGACAGGGCTTTCACCCCTCCACTTT.

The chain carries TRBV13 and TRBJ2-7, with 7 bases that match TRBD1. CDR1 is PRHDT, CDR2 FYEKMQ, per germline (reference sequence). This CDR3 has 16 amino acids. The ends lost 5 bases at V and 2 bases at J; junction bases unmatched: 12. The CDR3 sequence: CASSPGQERRTYEQYF. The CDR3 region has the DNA TGTGCCAGCAGCCCCGGACAGGAGCGCAGGACCTACGAGCAGTACTTC. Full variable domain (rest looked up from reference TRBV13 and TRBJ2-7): AAGVIQSPRHLIKEKRETATLKCYPIPRHDTVYWYQQGPGQDPQFLISFYEKMQSDKGSIPDRFSAQQFSDYHSELNMSSLELGDSALYFCASSPGQERRTYEQYFGPGTRLTVT.

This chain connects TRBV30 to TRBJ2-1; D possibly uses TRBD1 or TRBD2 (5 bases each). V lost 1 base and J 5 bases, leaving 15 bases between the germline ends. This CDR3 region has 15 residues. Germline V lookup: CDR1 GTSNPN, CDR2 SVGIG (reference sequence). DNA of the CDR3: TGTGCCTGGAGTGGGCCCTGGGGGTTAAACAATGAGCAGTTCTTC. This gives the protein CAWSGPWGLNNEQFF. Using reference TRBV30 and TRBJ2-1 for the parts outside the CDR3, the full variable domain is SQTIHQWPATLVQPVGSPLSLECTVEGTSNPNLYWYRQAAGRGLQLLFYSVGIGQISSEVPQNLSASRPQDRQFILSSKKLLLSDSGFYLCAWSGPWGLNNEQFFGPGTRLTVL.

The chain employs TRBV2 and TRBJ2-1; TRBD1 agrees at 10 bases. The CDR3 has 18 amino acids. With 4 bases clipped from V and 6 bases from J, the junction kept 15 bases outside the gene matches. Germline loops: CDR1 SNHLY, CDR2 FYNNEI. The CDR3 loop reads CASSVVTGGGLVGNEQFF. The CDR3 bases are TGTGCCAGCAGTGTCGTGACAGGGGGCGGCTTAGTGGGCAATGAGCAGTTCTTC.

CDR3 sequence: CASRSPRGRNTEAFF. The CDR3 nucleotides read TGTGCCAGCAGGAGCCCTAGGGGGCGTAACACTGAAGCTTTCTTT. The chain combines TRBV6-5 with TRBJ1-1; 7 bases align to TRBD1. After removal of 6 bases from V and 2 bases from J, the junction contained 9 bases not matched to a gene. The length of the CDR3 is 15 residues. Germline V gene lookup returns CDR1 MNHEY and CDR2 SVGAGI.

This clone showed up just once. The CDR3 region is CASSLAGTNTGELFF. The DNA of the CDR3 is TGCGCCAGCAGCTTGGCAGGGACGAACACCGGGGAGCTGTTTTTT. The genes are TRBV5-1 and TRBJ2-2; D perhaps matches TRBD1 (5 bases). The CDR3 covers 15 residues. Germline-derived CDR1 and CDR2 are SGHRS and YFSETQ. Trimming cost V 0 bases and J 0 bases, with 6 bases left between them.

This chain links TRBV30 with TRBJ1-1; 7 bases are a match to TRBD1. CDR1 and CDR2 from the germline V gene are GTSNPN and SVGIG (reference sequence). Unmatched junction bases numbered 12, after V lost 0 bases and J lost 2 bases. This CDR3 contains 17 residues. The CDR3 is CAWSVWDSGWDNTEAFF. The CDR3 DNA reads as TGTGCCTGGAGTGTCTGGGACAGCGGTTGGGATAACACTGAAGCTTTCTTT. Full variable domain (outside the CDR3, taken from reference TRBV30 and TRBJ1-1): SQTIHQWPATLVQPVGSPLSLECTVEGTSNPNLYWYRQAAGRGLQLLFYSVGIGQISSEVPQNLSASRPQDRQFILSSKKLLLSDSGFYLCAWSVWDSGWDNTEAFFGQGTRLTVV.

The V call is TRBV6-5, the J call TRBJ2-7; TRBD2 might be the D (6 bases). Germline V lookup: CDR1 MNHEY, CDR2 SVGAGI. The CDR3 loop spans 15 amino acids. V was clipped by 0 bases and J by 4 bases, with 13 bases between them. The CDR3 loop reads CASSYSGRKPYEQYF. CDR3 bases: TGTGCCAGCAGTTACTCGGGGAGGAAACCTTACGAGCAGTACTTC.

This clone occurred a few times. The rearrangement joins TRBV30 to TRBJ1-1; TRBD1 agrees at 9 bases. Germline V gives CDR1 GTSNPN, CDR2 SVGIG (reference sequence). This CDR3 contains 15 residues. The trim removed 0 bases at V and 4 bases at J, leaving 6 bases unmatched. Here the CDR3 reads CAWSVSDRGITEAFF. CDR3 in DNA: TGTGCCTGGAGTGTAAGTGACAGGGGGATCACTGAAGCTTTCTTT.

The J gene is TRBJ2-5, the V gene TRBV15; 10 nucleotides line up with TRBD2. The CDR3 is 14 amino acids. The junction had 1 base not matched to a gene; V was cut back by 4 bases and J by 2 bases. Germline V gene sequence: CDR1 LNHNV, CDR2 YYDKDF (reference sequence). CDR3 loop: CATSISGGQETQYF. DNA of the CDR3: TGTGCCACCAGCATTAGCGGGGGGCAAGAGACCCAGTACTTC. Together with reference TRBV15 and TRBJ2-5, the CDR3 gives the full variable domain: DAMVIQNPRYQVTQFGKPVTLSCSQTLNHNVMYWYQQKSSQAPKLLFHYYDKDFNNEADTPDNFQSRRPNTSFCFLDIRSPGLGDTAMYLCATSISGGQETQYFGPGTRLLVL.

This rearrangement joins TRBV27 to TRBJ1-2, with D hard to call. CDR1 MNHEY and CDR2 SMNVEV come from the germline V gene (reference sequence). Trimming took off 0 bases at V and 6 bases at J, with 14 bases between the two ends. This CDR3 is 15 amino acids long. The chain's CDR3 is CASSLSKGPGHGYTF. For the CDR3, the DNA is TGTGCCAGCAGTTTATCTAAGGGCCCCGGGCATGGCTACACCTTC.

The CDR3 loop is CASSQVGTRETQYF. In nucleotides, the CDR3 is TGTGCCAGCAGCCAAGTGGGGACTAGGGAGACCCAGTACTTC. The rearrangement joins TRBV14 to TRBJ2-5; 8 positions match TRBD2. V was pared by 1 base and J by 5 bases, with 3 bases of the junction left unmatched. The CDR3 totals 14 residues. CDR1 and CDR2 (germline): SGHDN, FVKESK.

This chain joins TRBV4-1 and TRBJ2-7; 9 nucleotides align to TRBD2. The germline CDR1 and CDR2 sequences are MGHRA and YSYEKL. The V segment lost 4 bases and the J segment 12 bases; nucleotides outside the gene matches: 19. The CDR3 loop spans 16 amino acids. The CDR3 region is CASSPRITTSGDLGYF. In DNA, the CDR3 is TGCGCCAGCAGCCCCCGGATAACGACTAGCGGTGATCTTGGGTACTTC.

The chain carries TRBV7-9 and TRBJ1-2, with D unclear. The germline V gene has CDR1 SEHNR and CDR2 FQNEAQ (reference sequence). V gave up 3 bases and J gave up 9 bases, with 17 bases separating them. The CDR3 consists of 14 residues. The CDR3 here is CASSFMDFMGSYTF. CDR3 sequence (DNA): TGTGCCAGCAGCTTTATGGATTTTATGGGGAGCTACACCTTC.

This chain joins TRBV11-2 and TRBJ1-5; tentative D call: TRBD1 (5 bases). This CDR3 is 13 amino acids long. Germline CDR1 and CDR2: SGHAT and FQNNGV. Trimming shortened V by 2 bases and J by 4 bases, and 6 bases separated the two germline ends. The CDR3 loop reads CASSLRGNQPQHF. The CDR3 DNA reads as TGTGCCAGCAGCTTAAGGGGAAATCAGCCCCAGCATTTT. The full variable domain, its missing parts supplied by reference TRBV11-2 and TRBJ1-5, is EAGVAQSPRYKIIEKRQSVAFWCNPISGHATLYWYQQILGQGPKLLIQFQNNGVVDDSQLPKDRFSAERLKGVDSTLKIQPAKLEDSAVYLCASSLRGNQPQHFGDGTRLSIL.

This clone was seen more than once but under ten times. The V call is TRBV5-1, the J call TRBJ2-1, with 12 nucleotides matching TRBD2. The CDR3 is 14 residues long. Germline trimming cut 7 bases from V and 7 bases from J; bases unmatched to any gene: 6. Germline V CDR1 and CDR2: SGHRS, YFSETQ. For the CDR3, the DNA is TGCGCCAGCGGAACTAGCGGGGGGCCTAATGAGCAGTTCTTC. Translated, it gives CASGTSGGPNEQFF.

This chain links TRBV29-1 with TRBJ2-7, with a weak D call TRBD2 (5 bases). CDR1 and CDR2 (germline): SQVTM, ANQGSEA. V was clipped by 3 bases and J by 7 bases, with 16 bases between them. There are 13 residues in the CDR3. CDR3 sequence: CSVEGAATGEQYF. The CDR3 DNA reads TGCAGCGTTGAGGGTGCAGCGACGGGGGAGCAGTACTTC.

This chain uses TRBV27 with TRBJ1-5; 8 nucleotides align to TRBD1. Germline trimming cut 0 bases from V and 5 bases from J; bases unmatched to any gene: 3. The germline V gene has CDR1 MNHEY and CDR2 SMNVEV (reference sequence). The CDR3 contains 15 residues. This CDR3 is CASSLSGQGHQPQHF. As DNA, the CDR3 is TGTGCCAGCAGTTTATCTGGACAGGGCCATCAGCCCCAGCATTTT.

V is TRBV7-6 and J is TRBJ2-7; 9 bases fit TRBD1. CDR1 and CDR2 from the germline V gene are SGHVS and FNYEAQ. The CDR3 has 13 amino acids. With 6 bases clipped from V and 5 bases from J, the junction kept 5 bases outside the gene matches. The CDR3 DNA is TGTGCCAGCAGTAGAGGGACAGGGCACGAGCAGTACTTC. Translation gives CASSRGTGHEQYF.

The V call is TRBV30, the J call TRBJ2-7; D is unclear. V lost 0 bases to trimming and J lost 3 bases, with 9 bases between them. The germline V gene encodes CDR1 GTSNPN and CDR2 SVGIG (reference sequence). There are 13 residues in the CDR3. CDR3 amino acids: CAWSVDFIYEQYF. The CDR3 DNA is TGTGCCTGGAGTGTAGACTTCATCTACGAGCAGTACTTC.

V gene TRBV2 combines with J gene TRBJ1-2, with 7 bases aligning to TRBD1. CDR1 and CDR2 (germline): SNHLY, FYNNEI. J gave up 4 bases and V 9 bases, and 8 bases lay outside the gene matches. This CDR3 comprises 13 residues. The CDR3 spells CARGQHDLYGYTF. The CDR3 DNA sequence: TGTGCCAGGGGACAGCATGACCTCTATGGCTACACCTTC.